What follows are 7 T cell receptor beta chains derived from one specimen sequenced in a study of shared clonotypes between healthy human individuals. Profiling relied on immunoSEQ multiplex PCR, and the TCRdb table lists in-frame clones only, not all of them. The sample yields 1.5 million to 2.5 million clones, approximately 94% seen once. CD45RO-negative CD8 cells positively selected for CCR7 made up the naive population, which excluded terminally differentiated effector memory CD45RA+ cells. Specimen: naive CD8+ T cells sorted from blood. Receptors originate from a man younger than 35 in good health.

J is TRBJ2-1 and V is TRBV4-1; the D is unclear. The V and J ends lost 1 base and 5 bases respectively, with 6 bases between them. The CDR3 has 13 residues. Germline CDR1 and CDR2: MGHRA and YSYEKL. Here the CDR3 DNA reads TGCGCCAGCAGCCAAGTGCGGAACAATGAGCAGTTCTTC. This encodes CASSQVRNNEQFF.

This rearrangement joins TRBV27 to TRBJ2-7, with 7 bases identical to TRBD1. From germline, CDR1 is MNHEY and CDR2 SMNVEV (reference sequence). V shed 6 bases, J shed 6 bases, and the junction held 26 bases outside the gene matches. This CDR3 has 19 amino acids. The CDR3 spells CASRPYPLEKGARNSEQYF. CDR3 DNA: TGTGCCAGCAGACCGTACCCATTGGAAAAGGGGGCGCGAAATAGCGAGCAGTACTTC.

The chain employs TRBV29-1 and TRBJ2-1, with D possibly being TRBD1 (6 bases). The germline V gene encodes CDR1 SQVTM and CDR2 ANQGSEA. V lost 6 bases and J lost 5, with 17 bases in between. The CDR3 spans 14 residues. CDR3 in DNA: TGCAGCGTAGATAGCCAGGGGCTGAACAATGAGCAGTTCTTC. This sequence encodes CSVDSQGLNNEQFF.

The J gene is TRBJ2-7, the V gene TRBV6-5; D gene ambiguous. The CDR3 is 12 amino acids. Trimming removed 8 bases from V and 3 bases from J, with 11 bases in between. Germline values: CDR1 MNHEY, CDR2 SVGAGI. The CDR3 bases are TGTGCCAGCGGTTCCCCTCGCTACGAGCAGTACTTC. Residues: CASGSPRYEQYF.

The genes are TRBV4-1 and TRBJ2-3, with D unresolved. The CDR3 loop spans 14 amino acids. Trimming left V 4 bases short and J 2 bases short, with 10 bases between. Germline CDR1 and CDR2: MGHRA and YSYEKL. The CDR3 reads CASSPTIPTDTQYF. The CDR3 bases are TGCGCCAGCAGCCCAACAATCCCCACAGATACGCAGTATTTT.

The chain couples TRBV28 to TRBJ1-2; D is undetermined. V lost 4 bases and J 8 bases, leaving 11 bases between the germline ends. Germline CDR1 is MDHEN and CDR2 is SYDVKM. The CDR3 has 12 residues. CDR3 loop: CASSSDLMGYTF. The CDR3 DNA sequence: TGTGCCAGCAGTTCGGACCTGATGGGCTACACCTTC.

As to this clone: Different DNA sequences within this sample yield the same CDR3. The gene calls are TRBV5-4 and TRBJ2-7; D is possibly TRBD2 (5 bases). Between the trimmed V and J ends, which lost 4 bases and 4 bases, there was a span of 15 bases. CDR1 is SGHNT, CDR2 YYREEE, per germline (reference sequence). The CDR3 is 14 amino acids. DNA for the CDR3: TGTGCCAGCAGCCTCGGCCCGGGCGGGTACGAGCAGTACTTC. This gives the protein CASSLGPGGYEQYF.